The 8 T cell receptor beta chains in this list originate from one sample, sequenced in a study of monozygotic twins with inflammatory bowel disease. From its re-call of the 5' RACE reads, TCRdb lists each CDR3 protein once, without DNA. This sample's table reports fewer than 550,000 distinct CDR3 sequences. Sequenced input: blood. The receptors shown here come from a human donor with ulcerative colitis or Crohn's disease, or a healthy co-twin of an affected twin (not recorded which).

The chain is built from TRBV30 and TRBJ2-1. CDR3 length: 13 residues. Germline V gives CDR1 GTSNPN, CDR2 SVGIG (reference sequence). The CDR3 protein is CAWSVLKINEQFF.

The gene calls are TRBV7-9 and TRBJ2-7; TCRdb picks TRBD1, but there is no DNA to check that call. This CDR3 contains 16 residues. Germline CDR1 reads SEHNR; CDR2 reads FQNEAQ (reference sequence). The CDR3 reads CASSSSGTATSYEQYF.

The V call is TRBV10-3, the J call TRBJ2-1; TCRdb lists TRBD2, though no DNA is available to test this call. Germline CDR1 ENHRY, CDR2 SYGVKD. The CDR3 is 16 amino acids. CDR3 region: CAIGGFVSGRVYEQFF.

The chain is built from TRBV7-2 and TRBJ2-7; the D call of TRBD2 rests on TCRdb alone, since no DNA is present to check it. The CDR3 has 15 residues. The germline gives CDR1 SGHTA, CDR2 FQGNSA. The CDR3 sequence is CASSFTSGASYEQYF.

V is TRBV9 and J is TRBJ2-3. The CDR3 has 11 residues. CDR1 SGDLS and CDR2 YYNGEE come from the germline V gene. CDR3: CASGNTDTQYF.

The chain links TRBV5-1 to TRBJ2-3; the TCRdb D gene call, TRBD1, has no DNA to confirm it. The CDR3 is 14 amino acids. From germline, CDR1 is SGHRS and CDR2 YFSETQ. The CDR3 spells CASSPPGSTDTQYF.

The chain recombines TRBV4-2 with TRBJ2-7. This CDR3 is 16 amino acids long. Germline CDR1 is LGHNA and CDR2 is YNFKEQ. CDR3 protein: CASSSTFAAQPYEQYF.

The chain recombines TRBV20-1 with TRBJ1-2; TCRdb indicates TRBD1, and absent DNA this call remains unverified. The length of the CDR3 is 17 residues. Germline CDR1 reads DFQATT; CDR2 reads SNEGSKA (reference sequence). This CDR3 reads CSARGIGTAFHAGGYTF.